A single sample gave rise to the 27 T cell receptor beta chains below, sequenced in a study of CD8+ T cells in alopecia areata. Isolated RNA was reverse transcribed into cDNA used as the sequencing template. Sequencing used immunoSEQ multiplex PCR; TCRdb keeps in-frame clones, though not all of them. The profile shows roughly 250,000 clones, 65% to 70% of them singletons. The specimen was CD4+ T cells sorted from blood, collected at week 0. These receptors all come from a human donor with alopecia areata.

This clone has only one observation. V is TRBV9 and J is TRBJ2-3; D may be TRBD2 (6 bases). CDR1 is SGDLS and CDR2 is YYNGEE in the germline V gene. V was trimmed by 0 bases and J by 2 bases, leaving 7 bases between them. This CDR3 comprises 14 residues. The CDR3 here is CASSVAGVTDTQYF. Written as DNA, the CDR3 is TGTGCCAGCAGCGTAGCGGGGGTCACAGATACGCAGTATTTT.

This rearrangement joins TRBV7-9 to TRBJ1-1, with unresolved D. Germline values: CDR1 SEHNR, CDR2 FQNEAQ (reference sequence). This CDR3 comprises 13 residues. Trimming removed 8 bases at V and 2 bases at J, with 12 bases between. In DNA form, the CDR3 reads TGTGCCAGCTACGTGGCGGCTAACACTGAAGCTTTCTTT. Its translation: CASYVAANTEAFF.

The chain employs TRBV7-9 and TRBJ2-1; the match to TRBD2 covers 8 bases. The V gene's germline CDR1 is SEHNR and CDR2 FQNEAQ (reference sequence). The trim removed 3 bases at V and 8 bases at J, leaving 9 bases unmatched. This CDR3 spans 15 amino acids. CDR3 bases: TGTGCCAGCAGCTTGGGGAACCCCGGGAGGGATGAGCAGTTCTTC. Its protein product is CASSLGNPGRDEQFF.

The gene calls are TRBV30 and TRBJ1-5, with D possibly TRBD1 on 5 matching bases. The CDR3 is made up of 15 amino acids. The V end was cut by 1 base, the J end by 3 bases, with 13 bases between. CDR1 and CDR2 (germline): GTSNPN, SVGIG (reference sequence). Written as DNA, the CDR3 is TGTGCCTGGAGTGCAGGGTCCCTCCTCAATCAGCCCCAGCATTTT. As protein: CAWSAGSLLNQPQHF.

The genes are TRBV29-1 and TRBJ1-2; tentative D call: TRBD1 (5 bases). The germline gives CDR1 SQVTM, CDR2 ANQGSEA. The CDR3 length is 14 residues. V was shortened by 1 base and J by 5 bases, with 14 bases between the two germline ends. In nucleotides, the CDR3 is TGCAGCGTTGAAGTCCAGGGAGGGGATTATGGCTACACCTTC. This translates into CSVEVQGGDYGYTF.

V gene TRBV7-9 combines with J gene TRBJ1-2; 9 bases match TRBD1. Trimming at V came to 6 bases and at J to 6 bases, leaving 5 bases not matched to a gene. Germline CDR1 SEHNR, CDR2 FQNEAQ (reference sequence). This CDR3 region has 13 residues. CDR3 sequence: CASSFGTGNGYTF. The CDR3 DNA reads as TGTGCCAGCAGTTTCGGGACAGGGAATGGCTACACCTTC.

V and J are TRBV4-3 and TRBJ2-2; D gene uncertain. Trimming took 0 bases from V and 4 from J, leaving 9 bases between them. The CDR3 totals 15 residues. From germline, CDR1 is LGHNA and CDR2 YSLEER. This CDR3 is CASSQDFGGTGELFF. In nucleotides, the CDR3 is TGCGCCAGCAGCCAAGATTTCGGCGGCACCGGGGAGCTGTTTTTT.

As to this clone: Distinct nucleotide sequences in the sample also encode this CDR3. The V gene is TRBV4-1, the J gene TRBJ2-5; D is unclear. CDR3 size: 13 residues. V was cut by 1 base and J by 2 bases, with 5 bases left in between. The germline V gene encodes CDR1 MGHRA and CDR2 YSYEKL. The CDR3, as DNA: TGCGCCAGCAGCCAAGGAGTTCAAGAGACCCAGTACTTC. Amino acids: CASSQGVQETQYF.

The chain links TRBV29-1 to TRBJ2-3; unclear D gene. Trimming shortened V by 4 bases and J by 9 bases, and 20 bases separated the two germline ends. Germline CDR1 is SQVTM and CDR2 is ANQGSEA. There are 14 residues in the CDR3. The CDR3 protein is CSVVVTLRWVTQYF. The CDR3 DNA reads TGCAGCGTTGTAGTGACTTTGCGTTGGGTGACGCAGTATTTT.

CDR3 bases: TGTGCCAGCGGACCCCCTCAAACGGGCGAGCAGTACTTC. This codes for CASGPPQTGEQYF. This sequence joins TRBV7-9 and TRBJ2-7; no reliable D call. The CDR3 totals 13 residues. V shed 8 bases and J shed 6 bases, with 17 bases lying between them. Germline assignment: CDR1 SEHNR and CDR2 FQNEAQ (reference sequence).

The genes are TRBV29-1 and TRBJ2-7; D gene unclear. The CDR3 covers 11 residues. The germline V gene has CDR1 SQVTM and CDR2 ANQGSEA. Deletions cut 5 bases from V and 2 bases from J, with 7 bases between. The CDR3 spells CSVSPTYEQYF. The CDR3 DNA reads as TGCAGCGTTTCACCGACCTACGAGCAGTACTTC.

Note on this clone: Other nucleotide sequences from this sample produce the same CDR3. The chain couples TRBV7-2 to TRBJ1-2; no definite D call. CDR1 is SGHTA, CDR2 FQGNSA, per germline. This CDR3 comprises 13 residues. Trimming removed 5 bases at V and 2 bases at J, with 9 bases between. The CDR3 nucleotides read TGTGCCAGCAGCCCTGACCGAAACTATGGCTACACCTTC. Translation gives CASSPDRNYGYTF.

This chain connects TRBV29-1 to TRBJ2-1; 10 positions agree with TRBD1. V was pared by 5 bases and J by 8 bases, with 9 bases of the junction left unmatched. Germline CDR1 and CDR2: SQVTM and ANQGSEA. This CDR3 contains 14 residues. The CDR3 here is CSVRTGTGVDEQFF. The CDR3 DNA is TGCAGCGTTAGGACCGGGACAGGGGTCGATGAGCAGTTCTTC.

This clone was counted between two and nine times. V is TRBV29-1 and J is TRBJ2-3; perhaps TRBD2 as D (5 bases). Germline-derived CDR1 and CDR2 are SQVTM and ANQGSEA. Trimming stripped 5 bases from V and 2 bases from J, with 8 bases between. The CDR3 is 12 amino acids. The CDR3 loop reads CSVHGDTDTQYF. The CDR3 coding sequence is TGCAGCGTTCACGGGGACACAGATACGCAGTATTTT.

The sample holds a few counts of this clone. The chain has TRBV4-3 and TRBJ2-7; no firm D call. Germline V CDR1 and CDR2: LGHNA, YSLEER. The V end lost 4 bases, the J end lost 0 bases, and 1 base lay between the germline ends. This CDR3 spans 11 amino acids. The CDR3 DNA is TGCGCCAGCAGCCCCTCCTACGAGCAGTACTTC. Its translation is CASSPSYEQYF.

The CDR3 nucleotides read TGTGCCAGCAGCCAAGTCGTATCGGCTCAACGAAACATTCAGTACTTC. This codes for CASSQVVSAQRNIQYF. This chain links TRBV14 with TRBJ2-4; D is ambiguous. Deletions cut 1 base from V and 6 bases from J, with 16 bases between. CDR3 length: 16 residues. CDR1 SGHDN and CDR2 FVKESK come from the germline V gene.

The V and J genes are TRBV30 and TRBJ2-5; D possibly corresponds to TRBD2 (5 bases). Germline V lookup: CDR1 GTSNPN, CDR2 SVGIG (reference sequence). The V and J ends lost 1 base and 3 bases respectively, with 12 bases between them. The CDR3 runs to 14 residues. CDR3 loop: CAWSGGDNEETQYF. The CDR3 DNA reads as TGTGCCTGGAGTGGGGGAGACAACGAAGAGACCCAGTACTTC. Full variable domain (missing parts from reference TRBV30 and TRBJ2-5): SQTIHQWPATLVQPVGSPLSLECTVEGTSNPNLYWYRQAAGRGLQLLFYSVGIGQISSEVPQNLSASRPQDRQFILSSKKLLLSDSGFYLCAWSGGDNEETQYFGPGTRLLVL.

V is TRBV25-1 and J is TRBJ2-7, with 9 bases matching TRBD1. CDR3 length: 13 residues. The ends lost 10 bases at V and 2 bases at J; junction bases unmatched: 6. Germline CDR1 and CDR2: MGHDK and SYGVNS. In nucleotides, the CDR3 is TGTGCCACATCCGGGACAGGGCCCTACGAGCAGTACTTC. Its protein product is CATSGTGPYEQYF.

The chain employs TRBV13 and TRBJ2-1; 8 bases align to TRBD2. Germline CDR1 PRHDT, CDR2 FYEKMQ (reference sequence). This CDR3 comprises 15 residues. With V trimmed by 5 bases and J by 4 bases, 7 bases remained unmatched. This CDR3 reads CASSLRAGGYNEQFF. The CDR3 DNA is TGTGCCAGCAGCCTTCGGGCGGGGGGATACAATGAGCAGTTCTTC.

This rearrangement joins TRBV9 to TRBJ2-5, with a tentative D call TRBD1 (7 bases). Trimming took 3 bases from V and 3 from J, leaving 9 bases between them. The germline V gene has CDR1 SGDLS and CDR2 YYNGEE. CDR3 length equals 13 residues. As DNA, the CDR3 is TGTGCCAGCAGCGGCGGGACAGAAGAGACCCAGTACTTC. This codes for CASSGGTEETQYF. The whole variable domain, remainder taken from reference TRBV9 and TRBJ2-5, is DSGVTQTPKHLITATGQRVTLRCSPRSGDLSVYWYQQSLDQGLQFLIQYYNGEERAKGNILERFSAQQFPDLHSELNLSSLELGDSALYFCASSGGTEETQYFGPGTRLLVL.

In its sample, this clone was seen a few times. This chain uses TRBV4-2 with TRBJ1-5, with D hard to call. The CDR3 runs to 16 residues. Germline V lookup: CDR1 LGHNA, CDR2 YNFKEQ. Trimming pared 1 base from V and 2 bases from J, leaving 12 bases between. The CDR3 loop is CASSQVSGKGNQPQHF. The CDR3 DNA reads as TGTGCCAGCAGCCAAGTTTCAGGAAAGGGCAATCAGCCCCAGCATTTT.

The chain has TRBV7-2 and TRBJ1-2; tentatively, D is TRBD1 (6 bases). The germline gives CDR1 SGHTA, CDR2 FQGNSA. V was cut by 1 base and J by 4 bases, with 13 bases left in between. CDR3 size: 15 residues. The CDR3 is CASSLVVQQGYGYTF. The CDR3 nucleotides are TGTGCCAGCAGCTTAGTAGTGCAACAGGGCTATGGCTACACCTTC.

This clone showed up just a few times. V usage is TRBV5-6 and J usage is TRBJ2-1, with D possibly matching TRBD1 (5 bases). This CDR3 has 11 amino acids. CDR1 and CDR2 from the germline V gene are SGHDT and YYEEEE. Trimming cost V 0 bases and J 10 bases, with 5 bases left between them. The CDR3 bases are TGTGCCAGCAGCTTGGAGGGGGAGCAGTTCTTC. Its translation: CASSLEGEQFF.

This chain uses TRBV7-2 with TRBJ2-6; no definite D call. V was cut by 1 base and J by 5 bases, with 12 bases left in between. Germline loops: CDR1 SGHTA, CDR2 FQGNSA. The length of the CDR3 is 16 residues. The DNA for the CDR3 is TGTGCCAGCAGCTTAGGGGCCCCCACGAGGGCCAACGTCCTGACTTTC. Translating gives CASSLGAPTRANVLTF.

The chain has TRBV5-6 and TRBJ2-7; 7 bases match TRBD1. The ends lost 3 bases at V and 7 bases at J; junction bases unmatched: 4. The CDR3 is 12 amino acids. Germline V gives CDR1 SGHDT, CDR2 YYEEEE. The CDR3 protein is CASSYRGLEQYF. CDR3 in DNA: TGTGCCAGCAGCTACAGGGGCCTGGAGCAGTACTTC.

The CDR3 spells CSVAILRTLNTEQYF. The CDR3 coding sequence is TGCAGCGTGGCCATCTTGAGGACACTGAATACCGAGCAGTACTTC. The rearrangement links TRBV29-1 to TRBJ2-7, with TRBD1 as a possible D gene (5 bases). Germline-derived CDR1 and CDR2 are SQVTM and ANQGSEA. This CDR3 has 15 residues. V was trimmed by 6 bases and J by 6 bases, leaving 24 bases between them.

The CDR3 sequence: CSVDPDRGNQPQHF. Here the CDR3 DNA reads TGCAGCGTTGACCCGGACAGGGGCAATCAGCCCCAGCATTTT. This chain joins TRBV29-1 and TRBJ1-5; 8 bases align to TRBD1. With 3 bases clipped from V and 2 bases from J, the junction kept 3 bases outside the gene matches. Germline CDR1 SQVTM, CDR2 ANQGSEA. The CDR3 spans 14 residues.